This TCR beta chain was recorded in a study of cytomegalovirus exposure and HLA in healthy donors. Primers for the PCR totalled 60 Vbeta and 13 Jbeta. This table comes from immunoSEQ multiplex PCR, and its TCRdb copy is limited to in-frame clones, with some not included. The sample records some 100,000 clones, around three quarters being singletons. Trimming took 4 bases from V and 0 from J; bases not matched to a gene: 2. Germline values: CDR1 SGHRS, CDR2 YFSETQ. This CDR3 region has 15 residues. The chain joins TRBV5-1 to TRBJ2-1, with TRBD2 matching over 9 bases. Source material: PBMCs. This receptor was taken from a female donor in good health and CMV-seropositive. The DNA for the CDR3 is TGCGCCAGCAGCCGCGGGGGGGGCTCCTACAATGAGCAGTTCTTC. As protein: CASSRGGGSYNEQFF.